These 31 T cell receptor beta chains share one sample of origin, sequenced in a study of blood T cell repertoires in COVID-19. Repertoires were generated with immunoSEQ multiplex PCR, while TCRdb's copy carries only in-frame clones and drops some. This repertoire shows approximately 100,000 clones, more than 70% found once; its top ten account for approximately 10%. The sequenced sample consisted of peripheral blood. The receptor set was obtained from a woman aged 30 to 39 with acute or convalescent COVID-19.

The chain joins TRBV4-1 to TRBJ2-3; TRBD2 aligns across 10 bases. The CDR3 runs to 18 residues. Germline CDR1 is MGHRA and CDR2 is YSYEKL. After removal of 4 bases from V and 0 bases from J, the junction contained 10 bases not matched to a gene. CDR3 amino acids: CASSPRGLAGASTDTQYF. CDR3 DNA: TGCGCCAGCAGCCCAAGGGGGCTAGCGGGGGCTAGCACAGATACGCAGTATTTT.

The count of this clone is one. The chain links TRBV11-3 to TRBJ1-2, with 11 bases matching TRBD1. Trimming at V came to 3 bases and at J to 4 bases, leaving 7 bases not matched to a gene. CDR1 SGHNT and CDR2 YENEEA come from the germline V gene. The CDR3 has 16 residues. The DNA for the CDR3 is TGTGCCAGCAGCTTGAAGTCCGGGACAGGGGGCTATGGCTACACCTTC. The encoded protein is CASSLKSGTGGYGYTF.

The chain has TRBV10-1 and TRBJ2-7; tentative D call: TRBD2 (6 bases). This CDR3 contains 12 residues. Germline V CDR1 and CDR2: WNHNN, SYGVQD (reference sequence). V was trimmed by 0 bases and J by 10 bases, leaving 10 bases between them. This chain's CDR3 is CASSESGRPQYF. DNA of the CDR3: TGCGCCAGCAGTGAGTCGGGGAGGCCCCAGTACTTC.

The chain couples TRBV4-1 to TRBJ2-2; 10 nucleotides match TRBD1. V trimming: 3 bases; J trimming: 1 base; junction bases outside the gene matches: 5. The germline CDR1 and CDR2 sequences are MGHRA and YSYEKL. CDR3 length equals 17 residues. The CDR3 coding sequence is TGCGCCAGCAGCCAGACCGGGACAGGGGTGAACACCGGGGAGCTGTTTTTT. Its protein product is CASSQTGTGVNTGELFF.

The J gene is TRBJ2-7, the V gene TRBV6-5, with 7 nucleotides matching TRBD1. J gave up 3 bases and V 6 bases, and 11 bases lay outside the gene matches. The CDR3 is made up of 15 amino acids. The germline CDR1 and CDR2 sequences are MNHEY and SVGAGI. The CDR3 sequence is CASRRSGGTYYEQYF. The CDR3 DNA is TGTGCCAGCAGAAGATCAGGGGGAACCTACTACGAGCAGTACTTC.

This chain links TRBV19 with TRBJ2-7; 8 positions agree with TRBD2. V lost 5 bases and J lost 3; bases outside the gene matches: 9. The CDR3 contains 15 residues. Germline values: CDR1 LNHDA, CDR2 SQIVND (reference sequence). The CDR3 sequence: CASSDAGGPLYEQYF. The CDR3 DNA follows: TGTGCCAGTAGTGATGCGGGGGGTCCCCTCTACGAGCAGTACTTC.

The V call is TRBV2, the J call TRBJ1-5; 7 bases map to TRBD1. Germline values: CDR1 SNHLY, CDR2 FYNNEI. V gave up 3 bases and J gave up 4 bases; unmatched junction bases: 0. This CDR3 has 13 amino acids. The CDR3 is CASSDRGNQPQHF. The CDR3 DNA reads as TGTGCCAGCAGTGACAGGGGGAATCAGCCCCAGCATTTT.

This chain connects TRBV5-1 to TRBJ2-7; D might be TRBD2 (6 bases). V lost 0 bases to trimming and J lost 2 bases, with 9 bases between them. This CDR3 spans 14 amino acids. Germline V gene lookup returns CDR1 SGHRS and CDR2 YFSETQ. CDR3 sequence: CASSLVAGTYEQYF. CDR3 sequence (DNA): TGCGCCAGCAGCTTGGTGGCGGGGACCTACGAGCAGTACTTC.

V usage is TRBV30 and J usage is TRBJ2-3, with D unclear. Germline V lookup: CDR1 GTSNPN, CDR2 SVGIG (reference sequence). The CDR3 has 13 residues. Trimming pared 0 bases from V and 5 bases from J, leaving 9 bases between. CDR3 protein: CAWSVTYRDTQYF. Here the CDR3 DNA reads TGTGCCTGGAGTGTCACCTACAGAGATACGCAGTATTTT.

V gene TRBV11-3 combines with J gene TRBJ2-7; 12 nucleotides align to TRBD1. J gave up 4 bases and V 8 bases, and 9 bases lay outside the gene matches. The CDR3 spans 15 residues. CDR1 is SGHNT and CDR2 is YENEEA in the germline V gene. The CDR3, as DNA: TGTGCCAGCTCCCCGCGGGGACAGGGGGCTTACGAGCAGTACTTC. Translation: CASSPRGQGAYEQYF.

This clone was picked up one time. The V gene is TRBV30, the J gene TRBJ1-1; D is possibly TRBD1 (6 bases). Germline V gene lookup returns CDR1 GTSNPN and CDR2 SVGIG (reference sequence). Trimming took 0 bases from V and 8 from J, leaving 16 bases between them. The CDR3 is 14 amino acids. The CDR3 DNA follows: TGTGCCTGGAGTGTCACAGGGCGTAGGGGGGAAGCTTTCTTT. As protein: CAWSVTGRRGEAFF.

J is TRBJ2-2 and V is TRBV9, with D uncertain. The CDR3 totals 16 residues. V was cut by 0 bases and J by 6 bases, with 15 bases left in between. Germline lookup yields CDR1 SGDLS and CDR2 YYNGEE. In DNA, the CDR3 is TGTGCCAGCAGCGTAGGGCAGGCATTAAAGCCCGGGGAGCTGTTTTTT. It specifies CASSVGQALKPGELFF. Filled out from reference TRBV9 and TRBJ2-2, the complete variable domain reads DSGVTQTPKHLITATGQRVTLRCSPRSGDLSVYWYQQSLDQGLQFLIQYYNGEERAKGNILERFSAQQFPDLHSELNLSSLELGDSALYFCASSVGQALKPGELFFGEGSRLTVL.

This clone was counted a single time. The CDR3 nucleotides are TGTGCCAGCTCCAGGGGATCGTACGAGCAGTACTTC. It is translated as CASSRGSYEQYF. V and J are TRBV2 and TRBJ2-7, with a tentative D call TRBD1 (6 bases). Trimming took off 8 bases at V and 4 bases at J, with 12 bases between the two ends. The CDR3 is 12 residues long. CDR1 and CDR2 from the germline V gene are SNHLY and FYNNEI.

The rearrangement links TRBV10-3 to TRBJ1-5, with D possibly TRBD1 on 6 matching bases. The CDR3 sequence is 13 residues long. The germline V and J ends were trimmed by 10 bases and 0 bases, with 10 bases remaining between them. Germline CDR1 reads ENHRY; CDR2 reads SYGVKD. The CDR3 region is CATGASSNQPQHF. CDR3 in DNA: TGTGCCACAGGGGCCTCTAGCAATCAGCCCCAGCATTTT.

The CDR3 DNA is TGTGCCAGCAGCGCCCGGGGGACGAGCTCTGGGGCCAACGTCCTGACTTTC. Translating it yields CASSARGTSSGANVLTF. V is TRBV7-6 and J is TRBJ2-6, with a possible D match to TRBD2 (6 bases). Germline V gives CDR1 SGHVS, CDR2 FNYEAQ. With 5 bases removed from V and 0 bases from J, the gap between germline ends came to 14 bases. This CDR3 comprises 17 residues.

V and J are TRBV5-6 and TRBJ1-2, with D perhaps matching TRBD1 (6 bases). The CDR3 consists of 14 residues. Deletions cut 0 bases from V and 5 bases from J, with 11 bases between. The germline gives CDR1 SGHDT, CDR2 YYEEEE. The CDR3 DNA follows: TGTGCCAGCAGCTTGGAGCGCAGGGGTTATGGCTACACCTTC. This sequence encodes CASSLERRGYGYTF.

DNA for the CDR3: TGTGCCAGCACCAAATACAATGAGCAGTTCTTC. This encodes CASTKYNEQFF. The chain recombines TRBV6-5 with TRBJ2-1; D is ambiguous. V was clipped by 7 bases and J by 4 bases, with 5 bases between them. Germline V gene lookup returns CDR1 MNHEY and CDR2 SVGAGI. This CDR3 has 11 residues.

The chain couples TRBV19 to TRBJ1-1; maybe TRBD1 (5 bases). V lost 3 bases and J 3 bases, leaving 14 bases between the germline ends. The CDR3 spans 15 residues. From germline, CDR1 is LNHDA and CDR2 SQIVND (reference sequence). The CDR3 sequence is CASSITEQGYTEAFF. The CDR3 DNA follows: TGTGCCAGTAGTATTACTGAGCAGGGTTACACTGAAGCTTTCTTT.

The chain joins TRBV15 to TRBJ2-7; TRBD1 agrees at 7 bases. Germline CDR1 and CDR2: LNHNV and YYDKDF (reference sequence). V was pared by 3 bases and J by 3 bases, with 5 bases of the junction left unmatched. The CDR3 extends over 14 amino acids. This chain's CDR3 is CATSRPGQVYEQYF. The CDR3 coding sequence is TGTGCCACCAGCAGGCCCGGACAGGTCTACGAGCAGTACTTC. The full variable domain, rest sourced from reference TRBV15 and TRBJ2-7, is DAMVIQNPRYQVTQFGKPVTLSCSQTLNHNVMYWYQQKSSQAPKLLFHYYDKDFNNEADTPDNFQSRRPNTSFCFLDIRSPGLGDTAMYLCATSRPGQVYEQYFGPGTRLTVT.

The rearrangement links TRBV2 to TRBJ1-1; D possibly corresponds to TRBD1 (5 bases). Germline CDR1 reads SNHLY; CDR2 reads FYNNEI. CDR3 length: 13 amino acids. The V end was cut by 8 bases, the J end by 7 bases, with 17 bases between. CDR3 coding DNA: TGTGCCAGCTCCCCAAAGGGGTACGGTGAAGCTTTCTTT. Amino acid sequence: CASSPKGYGEAFF.

The rearrangement uses TRBV5-1 and TRBJ1-1, with 8 bases that match TRBD1. The V segment lost 4 bases and the J segment 0 bases; nucleotides outside the gene matches: 11. This CDR3 has 17 amino acids. The germline CDR1 and CDR2 sequences are SGHRS and YFSETQ. The CDR3: CASSGRTGPGVNTEAFF. The CDR3 coding sequence is TGCGCCAGCAGCGGTAGGACAGGGCCCGGGGTGAACACTGAAGCTTTCTTT.

The chain couples TRBV28 to TRBJ2-1; 11 bases are shared with TRBD2. CDR3 length: 15 residues. Looked up from germline, CDR1 is MDHEN and CDR2 is SYDVKM. Trimming removed 6 bases from V and 13 bases from J; junction bases left unmatched: 14. For the CDR3, the DNA is TGTGCCAGCAGCCCCGCTAGCGGGGGGCCGCAGACCCAGTTCTTC. Its protein product is CASSPASGGPQTQFF.

The J gene is TRBJ1-1, the V gene TRBV30; no reliable D call. V gave up 0 bases and J gave up 3 bases, with 8 bases separating them. The CDR3 contains 13 residues. Germline CDR1 GTSNPN, CDR2 SVGIG (reference sequence). The CDR3 region has the DNA TGTGCCTGGAGTGTGCTAGACGACACTGAAGCTTTCTTT. It encodes CAWSVLDDTEAFF.

This clone was seen a few times. The V gene is TRBV6-5, the J gene TRBJ1-6; D is perhaps TRBD1 (6 bases). The CDR3 totals 15 residues. V shed 2 bases and J shed 5 bases, with 10 bases lying between them. CDR1 is MNHEY, CDR2 SVGAGI, per germline. In nucleotides, the CDR3 is TGTGCCAGCAGTTACACCGGGACAAATAATTCACCCCTCCACTTT. Amino acids: CASSYTGTNNSPLHF.

A single count supports this clone. The V gene is TRBV3-1 (or the pseudogene TRBV3-2), the J gene TRBJ1-4; D ambiguous. V was cut by 0 bases and J by 4 bases, with 9 bases left in between. This CDR3 contains 15 residues. Germline CDR1 LGHDT, CDR2 YNNKEL (reference sequence). Written as DNA, the CDR3 is TGTGCCAGCAGCCAAGATATAGGGAGTAATGAAAAACTGTTTTTT. Translating gives CASSQDIGSNEKLFF.

This clone was observed a single time. This chain links TRBV28 with TRBJ1-5; no firm D call. V was trimmed by 3 bases and J by 6 bases, leaving 12 bases between them. Germline V gene data show CDR1 as MDHEN and CDR2 as SYDVKM. This CDR3 comprises 14 residues. CDR3 protein: CASSLGSGVQPQHF. The DNA of the CDR3 is TGTGCCAGCAGTTTGGGGAGCGGGGTTCAGCCCCAGCATTTT.

This chain uses TRBV28 with TRBJ1-4, with 8 positions matching TRBD1. This CDR3 contains 15 residues. CDR1 and CDR2 from the germline V gene are MDHEN and SYDVKM. The trim removed 6 bases at V and 3 bases at J, leaving 6 bases unmatched. CDR3 sequence (DNA): TGTGCCAGCAGCTCGCAGGGGGCGGCTAATGAAAAACTGTTTTTT. It specifies CASSSQGAANEKLFF.

This sequence joins TRBV7-9 and TRBJ2-2, with TRBD2 as a possible D gene (6 bases). The V and J ends lost 2 bases and 4 bases respectively, with 14 bases between them. The CDR3 loop spans 16 amino acids. From germline, CDR1 is SEHNR and CDR2 FQNEAQ (reference sequence). CDR3 coding DNA: TGTGCCAGCAGCTTAATTGGGACTGGGGCCACCGGGGAGCTGTTTTTT. Translation gives CASSLIGTGATGELFF.

The chain combines TRBV28 with TRBJ2-2, with 7 bases fitting TRBD1. This CDR3 is built from 15 residues. The germline CDR1 and CDR2 sequences are MDHEN and SYDVKM. The V gene end was trimmed by 6 bases and the J gene end by 3 bases; junction bases not matched to a gene: 7. Here the CDR3 reads CASSISGGYTGELFF. The CDR3 nucleotides read TGTGCCAGCAGCATCTCAGGGGGATACACCGGGGAGCTGTTTTTT.

This clone was picked up one time. The rearrangement joins TRBV5-1 to TRBJ1-1; D perhaps matches TRBD1 (6 bases). The germline gives CDR1 SGHRS, CDR2 YFSETQ. V lost 4 bases and J 5 bases, leaving 18 bases between the germline ends. The CDR3 extends over 15 amino acids. CDR3 coding DNA: TGCGCCAGCAGCGACGTACAGGGACCGGGGACTGAAGCTTTCTTT. Residues: CASSDVQGPGTEAFF. The variable domain in full, completed from reference TRBV5-1 and TRBJ1-1, reads KAGVTQTPRYLIKTRGQQVTLSCSPISGHRSVSWYQQTPGQGLQFLFEYFSETQRNKGNFPGRFSGRQFSNSRSEMNVSTLELGDSALYLCASSDVQGPGTEAFFGQGTRLTVV.

V and J are TRBV5-1 and TRBJ2-2; 9 nucleotides line up with TRBD1. Trimming removed 4 bases from V and 7 bases from J; junction bases left unmatched: 8. The CDR3 covers 15 residues. The germline V gene has CDR1 SGHRS and CDR2 YFSETQ. For the CDR3, the DNA is TGCGCCAGCAGCCCCAGGACAGGGGACGACGGGGAGCTGTTTTTT. Its protein product is CASSPRTGDDGELFF.